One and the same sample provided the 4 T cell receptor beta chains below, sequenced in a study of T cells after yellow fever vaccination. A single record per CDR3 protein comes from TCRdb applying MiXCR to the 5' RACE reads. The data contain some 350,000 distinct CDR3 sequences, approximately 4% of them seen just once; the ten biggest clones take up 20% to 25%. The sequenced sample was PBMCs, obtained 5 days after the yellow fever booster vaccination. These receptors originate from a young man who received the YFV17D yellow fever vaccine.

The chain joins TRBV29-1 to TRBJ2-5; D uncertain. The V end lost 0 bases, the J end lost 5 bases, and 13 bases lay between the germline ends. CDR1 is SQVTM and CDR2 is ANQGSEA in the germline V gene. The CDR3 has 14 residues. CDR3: CSVEDPAGTETQYF. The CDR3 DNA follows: TGCAGCGTTGAAGACCCCGCAGGCACGGAGACCCAGTACTTC.

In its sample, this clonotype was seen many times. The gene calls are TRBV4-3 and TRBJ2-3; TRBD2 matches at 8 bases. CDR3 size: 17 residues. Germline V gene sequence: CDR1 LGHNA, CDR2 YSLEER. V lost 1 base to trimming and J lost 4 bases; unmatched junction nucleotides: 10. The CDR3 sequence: CASSQGYYGGGPDTQYF. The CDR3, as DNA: TGCGCCAGCAGCCAAGGATATTACGGGGGGGGACCAGATACGCAGTATTTT.

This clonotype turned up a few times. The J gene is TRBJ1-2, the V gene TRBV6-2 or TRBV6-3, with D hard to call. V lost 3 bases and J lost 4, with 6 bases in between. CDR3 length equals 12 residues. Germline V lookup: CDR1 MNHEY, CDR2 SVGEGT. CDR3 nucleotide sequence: TGTGCCAGCAGTTATGCCGGCTATGGCTACACCTTC. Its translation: CASSYAGYGYTF.

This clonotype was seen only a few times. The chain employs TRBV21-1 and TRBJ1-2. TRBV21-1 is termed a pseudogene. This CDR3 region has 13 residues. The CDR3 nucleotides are TGTGCCATCTGCGCACGGAATAACTATGGCTACACCTTC. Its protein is CAICARNNYGYTF.